These 21 T cell receptor beta chains share one sample of origin, sequenced in a study of T cell responses to AZD1222 COVID-19 vaccine. Profiling relied on immunoSEQ multiplex PCR, and the TCRdb table lists in-frame clones only, not all of them. This table holds about 140,000 clones, roughly nine tenths found once. Sequencing used peripheral blood, obtained on day 0 of AZD1222 vaccination. Receptors were obtained from an adult in good health.

This clone is a singleton in its sample. This chain connects TRBV5-1 to TRBJ2-1; 10 bases map to TRBD2. Germline V gene data show CDR1 as SGHRS and CDR2 as YFSETQ. J gave up 5 bases and V 4 bases, and 9 bases lay outside the gene matches. The CDR3 is 16 residues long. The CDR3 DNA follows: TGCGCCAGCAGCGGAATTCTAGCGGGGGTAAACAATGAGCAGTTCTTC. This translates into CASSGILAGVNNEQFF.

The V gene is TRBV7-2, the J gene TRBJ2-5; 7 nucleotides line up with TRBD1. CDR3 size: 16 residues. The J segment lost 2 bases and the V segment lost 4 bases, leaving 10 bases of the junction unmatched. Germline V gene data show CDR1 as SGHTA and CDR2 as FQGNSA. In DNA, the CDR3 is TGTGCCAGCAGCTCATTTAGGGCCAGGGGGCAAGAGACCCAGTACTTC. This encodes CASSSFRARGQETQYF. The variable domain in full, completed from reference TRBV7-2 and TRBJ2-5, reads GAGVSQSPSNKVTEKGKDVELRCDPISGHTALYWYRQSLGQGLEFLIYFQGNSAPDKSGLPSDRFSAERTGGSVSTLTIQRTQQEDSAVYLCASSSFRARGQETQYFGPGTRLLVL.

A few counts support this clone. The chain is built from TRBV6-5 and TRBJ1-1; D call uncertain. Germline CDR1 is MNHEY and CDR2 is SVGAGI. This CDR3 is built from 14 residues. V lost 0 bases, J lost 4 bases, and 9 bases lay in between. The CDR3 nucleotides are TGTGCCAGCAGTTACTCGGCAGTTAGCACTGAAGCTTTCTTT. Residues: CASSYSAVSTEAFF.

The chain combines TRBV5-1 with TRBJ2-3; D is possibly TRBD1 or TRBD2 (5 bases each). Germline V gives CDR1 SGHRS, CDR2 YFSETQ. The CDR3 covers 16 residues. V lost 5 bases, J lost 0 bases, and 16 bases lay in between. Written as DNA, the CDR3 is TGCGCCAGCAGGGGGACGGCCGCCTCTAGCACAGATACGCAGTATTTT. Amino acid sequence: CASRGTAASSTDTQYF.

J is TRBJ2-2 and V is TRBV9, with D unresolved. Per the germline V gene, CDR1 is SGDLS and CDR2 is YYNGEE. This CDR3 contains 15 residues. Trimming removed 3 bases at V and 0 bases at J, with 9 bases between. The CDR3: CASSGPVANTGELFF. CDR3 coding DNA: TGTGCCAGCAGCGGTCCGGTTGCGAACACCGGGGAGCTGTTTTTT.

The chain has TRBV7-9 and TRBJ2-1; D may match TRBD1 or TRBD2 (6 bases each). The V gene lost 0 bases and the J gene lost 6 bases, with 12 bases spanning the gap. The CDR3 covers 15 residues. The germline V gene encodes CDR1 SEHNR and CDR2 FQNEAQ (reference sequence). CDR3 residues: CASSLAYKGGNEQFF. Written as DNA, the CDR3 is TGTGCCAGCAGCTTAGCCTACAAGGGGGGCAATGAGCAGTTCTTC.

The chain uses TRBV6-2 or TRBV6-3 and TRBJ2-1; 13 bases agree with TRBD2. Unmatched junction bases numbered 6, after V lost 5 bases and J lost 2 bases. Germline assignment: CDR1 MNHEY and CDR2 SVGEGT. The CDR3 contains 17 residues. CDR3 in amino acids: CASSQRTSGSTYNEQFF. The DNA of the CDR3 is TGTGCCAGCAGTCAAAGGACTAGCGGGAGTACCTACAATGAGCAGTTCTTC.

The chain is built from TRBV14 and TRBJ1-1, with no clear D. The germline V gene encodes CDR1 SGHDN and CDR2 FVKESK. The CDR3 runs to 14 residues. The V end was cut by 4 bases, the J end by 8 bases, with 17 bases between. CDR3 DNA sequence: TGTGCCAGCAGCCGAAACAGTATTTTCACGGAAGCTTTCTTT. It codes for CASSRNSIFTEAFF. Full variable domain (outside the CDR3, taken from reference TRBV14 and TRBJ1-1): EAGVTQFPSHSVIEKGQTVTLRCDPISGHDNLYWYRRVMGKEIKFLLHFVKESKQDESGMPNNRFLAERTGGTYSTLKVQPAELEDSGVYFCASSRNSIFTEAFFGQGTRLTVV.

The chain combines TRBV5-6 with TRBJ2-7, with TRBD1 identical over 8 bases. Germline loops: CDR1 SGHDT, CDR2 YYEEEE. The ends lost 5 bases at V and 2 bases at J; junction bases unmatched: 6. The length of the CDR3 is 14 residues. Here the CDR3 reads CASRQTGETYEQYF. For the CDR3, the DNA is TGTGCCAGCAGACAGACAGGGGAAACCTACGAGCAGTACTTC.

In its sample, this clone was seen once. This chain uses TRBV12-3 or TRBV12-4 with TRBJ2-5, with TRBD1 identical over 9 bases. CDR3 length: 13 residues. The J segment lost 5 bases and the V segment lost 6 bases, leaving 4 bases of the junction unmatched. The CDR3 DNA reads TGTGCCAGCAGGGGGACAGGGATTGAGACCCAGTACTTC. Protein: CASRGTGIETQYF.

This clone has a handful of counts. The genes are TRBV4-1 and TRBJ2-1, with no clear D. Germline CDR1 and CDR2: MGHRA and YSYEKL. The V and J ends lost 4 bases and 0 bases respectively, with 4 bases between them. The CDR3 runs to 13 residues. The CDR3 DNA reads as TGCGCCAGCAGCCTAAGCTCCTACAATGAGCAGTTCTTC. It is translated as CASSLSSYNEQFF.

This chain connects TRBV5-1 to TRBJ1-4; D not certain. Trimming shortened V by 7 bases and J by 8 bases, and 18 bases separated the two germline ends. This CDR3 spans 14 amino acids. Germline V gene sequence: CDR1 SGHRS, CDR2 YFSETQ. CDR3 residues: CASSSGSRREKLFF. CDR3 coding DNA: TGCGCCAGCTCCTCAGGATCTCGTCGGGAAAAACTGTTTTTT.

The V and J genes are TRBV10-3 and TRBJ1-1, with 10 bases aligning to TRBD1. The V segment lost 3 bases and the J segment 4 bases; nucleotides outside the gene matches: 5. The CDR3 extends over 15 amino acids. Germline CDR1 ENHRY, CDR2 SYGVKD. The CDR3, as DNA: TGTGCCATCAGTGAACCGGGACAGGGGAGCACTGAAGCTTTCTTT. It codes for CAISEPGQGSTEAFF.

The V call is TRBV11-1, the J call TRBJ2-7; D not resolved. The germline V and J ends were trimmed by 1 base and 5 bases, with 9 bases remaining between them. Germline V gene sequence: CDR1 SGHAT, CDR2 FQDESV (reference sequence). CDR3 size: 13 residues. CDR3: CASSLDVWDEQYF. The CDR3, as DNA: TGTGCCAGCAGCTTAGATGTCTGGGACGAGCAGTACTTC.

This clone was detected a few times. V usage is TRBV2 and J usage is TRBJ2-7, with 10 bases lining up with TRBD2. CDR1 is SNHLY and CDR2 is FYNNEI in the germline V gene. The CDR3 runs to 14 residues. Unmatched junction bases numbered 10, after V lost 7 bases and J lost 7 bases. This CDR3 reads CASTEREGLGEQYF. The DNA for the CDR3 is TGTGCCAGCACGGAGCGGGAGGGCCTAGGGGAGCAGTACTTC. Variable domain in full (rest from reference TRBV2 and TRBJ2-7): EPEVTQTPSHQVTQMGQEVILRCVPISNHLYFYWYRQILGQKVEFLVSFYNNEISEKSEIFDDQFSVERPDGSNFTLKIRSTKLEDSAMYFCASTEREGLGEQYFGPGTRLTVT.

The chain combines TRBV7-2 with TRBJ1-5; the D gene is possibly TRBD1 (5 bases). This CDR3 contains 16 residues. Germline values: CDR1 SGHTA, CDR2 FQGNSA. The V and J ends lost 5 bases and 0 bases respectively, with 14 bases between them. CDR3 nucleotide sequence: TGTGCCAGCAGCACCCAGGGCAAATATAGCAATCAGCCCCAGCATTTT. This translates into CASSTQGKYSNQPQHF.

V and J are TRBV5-8 and TRBJ1-5; TRBD1 might be the D (5 bases). The germline V gene encodes CDR1 SGHTS and CDR2 YDEGEE. This CDR3 is built from 18 residues. Trimming took off 1 base at V and 2 bases at J, with 19 bases between the two ends. CDR3 region: CASSLLQGTPNGNQPQHF. CDR3 nucleotide sequence: TGTGCCAGCAGCTTGTTGCAGGGAACACCCAATGGCAATCAGCCCCAGCATTTT.

CDR3: CASRPQPDTGELFF. CDR3 nucleotides: TGTGCCAGTCGACCCCAACCTGACACCGGGGAGCTGTTTTTT. The chain recombines TRBV5-6 with TRBJ2-2; D not resolved. Trimming took 8 bases from V and 3 from J, leaving 14 bases between them. The germline V gene encodes CDR1 SGHDT and CDR2 YYEEEE. The CDR3 loop spans 14 amino acids.

The chain uses TRBV5-1 and TRBJ2-5; no reliable D call. This CDR3 is 11 amino acids long. Germline lookup yields CDR1 SGHRS and CDR2 YFSETQ. V lost 1 base and J 4 bases, leaving 2 bases between the germline ends. The CDR3: CASSLTETQYF. The CDR3 coding sequence is TGCGCCAGCAGCTTGACAGAGACCCAGTACTTC.

The chain has TRBV7-3 and TRBJ2-2, with D unresolved. Deletions cut 5 bases from V and 2 bases from J, with 12 bases between. CDR1 is SGHTA, CDR2 FQGTGA, per germline. The CDR3 contains 15 residues. CDR3 nucleotides: TGTGCCAGCAGCCTTACCGGAATTAACACCGGGGAGCTGTTTTTT. Its protein product is CASSLTGINTGELFF.

The rearrangement links TRBV5-8 to TRBJ1-4; no definite D call. V lost 1 base to trimming and J lost 8 bases, with 12 bases between them. CDR1 and CDR2 from the germline V gene are SGHTS and YDEGEE. The CDR3 has 14 amino acids. CDR3 sequence reads: CASSLQPAAEKLFF. The CDR3 DNA reads as TGTGCCAGCAGCTTGCAACCTGCCGCGGAAAAACTGTTTTTT.